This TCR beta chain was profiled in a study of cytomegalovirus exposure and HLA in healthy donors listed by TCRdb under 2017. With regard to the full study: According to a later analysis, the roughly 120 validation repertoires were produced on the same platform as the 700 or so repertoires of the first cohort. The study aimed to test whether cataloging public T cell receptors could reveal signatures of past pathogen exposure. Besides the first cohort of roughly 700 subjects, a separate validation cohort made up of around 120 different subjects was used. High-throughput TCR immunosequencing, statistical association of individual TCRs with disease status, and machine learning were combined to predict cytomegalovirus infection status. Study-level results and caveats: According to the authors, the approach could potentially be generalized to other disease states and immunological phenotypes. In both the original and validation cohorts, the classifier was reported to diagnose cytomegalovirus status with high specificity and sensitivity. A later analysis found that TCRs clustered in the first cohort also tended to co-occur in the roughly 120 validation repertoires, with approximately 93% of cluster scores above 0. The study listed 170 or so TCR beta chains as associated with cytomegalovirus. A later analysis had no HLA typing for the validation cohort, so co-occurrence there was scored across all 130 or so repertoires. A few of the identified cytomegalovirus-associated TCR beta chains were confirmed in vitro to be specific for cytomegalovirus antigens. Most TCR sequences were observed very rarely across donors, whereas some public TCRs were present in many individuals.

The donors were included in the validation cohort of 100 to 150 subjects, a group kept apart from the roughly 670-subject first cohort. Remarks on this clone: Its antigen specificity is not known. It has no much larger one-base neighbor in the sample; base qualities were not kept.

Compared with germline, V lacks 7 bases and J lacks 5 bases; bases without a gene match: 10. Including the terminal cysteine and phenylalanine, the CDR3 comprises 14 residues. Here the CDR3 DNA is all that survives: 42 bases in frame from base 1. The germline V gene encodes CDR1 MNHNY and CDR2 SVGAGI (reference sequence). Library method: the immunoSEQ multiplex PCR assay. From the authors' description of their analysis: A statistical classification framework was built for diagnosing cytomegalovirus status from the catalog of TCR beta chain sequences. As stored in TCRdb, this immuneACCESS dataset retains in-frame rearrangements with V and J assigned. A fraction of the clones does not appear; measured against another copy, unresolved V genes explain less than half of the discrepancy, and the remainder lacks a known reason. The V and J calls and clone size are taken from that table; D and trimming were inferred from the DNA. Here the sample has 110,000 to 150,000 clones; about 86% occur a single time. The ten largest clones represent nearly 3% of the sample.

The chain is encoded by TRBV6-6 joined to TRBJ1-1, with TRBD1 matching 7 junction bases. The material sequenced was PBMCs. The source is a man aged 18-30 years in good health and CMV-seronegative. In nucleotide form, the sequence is TGTGCCAGCATCGGCTGGACAGGAAGAACTGAAGCTTTCTTT. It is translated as CASIGWTGRTEAFF.